The source of this T cell receptor beta chain is a study of blood T cells in healthy people across ages. Overall study results and limits: Per million T cells, TCR beta diversity dropped about linearly as age rose. Strong correlation was found linking TCR beta diversity to naive T cell percentage. A greater number of naive CD4+ cells and higher diversity distinguished long-lived donors from aged donors.

The CDR3 covers 14 residues. Trimming stripped 6 bases from V and 4 bases from J, with 12 bases between. CDR1 is SGHVS and CDR2 is FQNEAQ in the germline V gene. This clonotype has just a few counts. Its antigen is as yet unknown. Whenever a sample was processed, at least 7 million PBMCs were isolated. A second PCR, run for about 6 to 12 cycles, used a sample-barcoded 5' primer plus a J-beta primer mix. A single record per CDR3 protein comes from TCRdb applying MiXCR to the 5' RACE reads. The sample lists about 1.5 million distinct CDR3 sequences, roughly 43% occurring once. This chain links TRBV7-8 with TRBJ1-4; D perhaps matches TRBD1 (5 bases). The sample was blood. This TCR came from a woman between 18 and 29 years old in good health. The CDR3 bases are TGTGCCAGCAGTTACAGGCGGCGTAATGAAAAACTGTTTTTT. This codes for CASSYRRRNEKLFF.